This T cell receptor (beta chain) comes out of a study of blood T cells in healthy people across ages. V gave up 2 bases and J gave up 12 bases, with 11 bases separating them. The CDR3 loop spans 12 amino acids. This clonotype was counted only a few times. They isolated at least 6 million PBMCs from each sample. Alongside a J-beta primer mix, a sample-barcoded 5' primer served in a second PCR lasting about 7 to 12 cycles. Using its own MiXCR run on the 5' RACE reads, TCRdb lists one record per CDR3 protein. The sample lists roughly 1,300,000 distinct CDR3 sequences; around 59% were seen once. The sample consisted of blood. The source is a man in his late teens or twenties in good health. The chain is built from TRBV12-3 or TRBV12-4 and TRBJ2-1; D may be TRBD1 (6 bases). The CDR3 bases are TGTGCCAGCAGTTTATCCGTAGGGGGGCAGTTCTTC. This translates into CASSLSVGGQFF.